Listed below are T cell receptor beta chains from one sample, sequenced in a study of regulatory T cells in long-lasting Graves disease. Each CDR3 protein is one row after TCRdb ran MiXCR on the multiplex PCR reads. In the table there are around 500,000 distinct CDR3 sequences, about 20% of which are singletons. Here the sequenced sample was peripheral blood mononuclear cells (PBMCs), taken when the disease was refractory, from a patient treated with antithyroid drugs. The receptors stem from a female donor with Graves disease. CDR3s include the opening cysteine and the closing phenylalanine or tryptophan. Fields, in order: CDR3 protein, V gene, J gene, D gene, clone size, CDR3 length. A D gene is named only where the DNA matches it firmly. Only some rows state a clone size, as once, few, many or a class for expanded clones.

CDR3: CASSFLSGREPTGANVLTF
V: TRBV11-2
J: TRBJ2-6
D: TRBD2
size: .
length: 19

CDR3: CASSWEGRRGYTF
V: TRBV5-1
J: TRBJ1-2
D: .
size: many
length: 13

CDR3: CASSFDRVRSYEQYF
V: TRBV5-6
J: TRBJ2-7
D: TRBD1
size: many
length: 15

CDR3: CAIRADRGQVYEQYF
V: TRBV10-3
J: TRBJ2-7
D: TRBD1
size: many
length: 15

CDR3: CASSSDGGKYEQYF
V: TRBV6-5
J: TRBJ2-7
D: .
size: many
length: 14

CDR3: CASRIANTEAFF
V: TRBV12-3/TRBV12-4
J: TRBJ1-1
D: .
size: .
length: 12

CDR3: CASSRKLGLLETQYF
V: TRBV28
J: TRBJ2-5
D: .
size: many
length: 15

CDR3: CASSLAGASPGELFF
V: TRBV6-1
J: TRBJ2-2
D: TRBD2
size: few
length: 15

CDR3: CAISGSSYSPLHF
V: TRBV6-2/TRBV6-3
J: TRBJ1-6
D: .
size: .
length: 13

CDR3: CASSLSFPGLKYEQYF
V: TRBV27
J: TRBJ2-7
D: .
size: .
length: 16

CDR3: CSVRESASYEQYF
V: TRBV29-1
J: TRBJ2-7
D: .
size: .
length: 13

CDR3: CASNGGTGANVLTF
V: TRBV5-1
J: TRBJ2-6
D: TRBD2
size: .
length: 14

CDR3: CASSHNPTKISYEQYF
V: TRBV4-1
J: TRBJ2-7
D: .
size: .
length: 16

CDR3: CASNRDRGSETQYF
V: TRBV19
J: TRBJ2-5
D: TRBD1
size: .
length: 14

CDR3: CASSPWTVSNTGELFF
V: TRBV7-2
J: TRBJ2-2
D: .
size: few
length: 16

CDR3: CASSQGQRNTEAFF
V: TRBV28
J: TRBJ1-1
D: .
size: many
length: 14

CDR3: CASRTVGAGELFF
V: TRBV6-1
J: TRBJ2-2
D: .
size: .
length: 13

CDR3: CASKGGGRGQPQHF
V: TRBV28
J: TRBJ1-5
D: .
size: many
length: 14

CDR3: CSSSLAWRESEQFF
V: TRBV7-9
J: TRBJ2-1
D: TRBD2
size: once
length: 14

CDR3: CASSTLWGTAKNIQYF
V: TRBV28
J: TRBJ2-4
D: .
size: few
length: 16

CDR3: CSATAADSKNSPLHF
V: TRBV20-1
J: TRBJ1-6
D: .
size: .
length: 15

CDR3: CASSHLAGTSYEQYF
V: TRBV7-9
J: TRBJ2-7
D: TRBD2
size: .
length: 15

CDR3: CSASGTSFSYDNEQFF
V: TRBV20-1
J: TRBJ2-1
D: TRBD2
size: .
length: 16

CDR3: CASSLEVDQPQHF
V: TRBV7-2
J: TRBJ1-5
D: .
size: .
length: 13

CDR3: CASSRRHFSYEQYF
V: TRBV13
J: TRBJ2-7
D: .
size: .
length: 14

CDR3: CARPSPGQGHSPLHF
V: TRBV27
J: TRBJ1-6
D: TRBD1
size: .
length: 15

CDR3: CASSSASGTPSNEQYF
V: TRBV27
J: TRBJ2-7
D: TRBD2
size: few
length: 16

CDR3: CASETLQETQYF
V: TRBV2
J: TRBJ2-5
D: .
size: many
length: 12

CDR3: CASSRPGTGANVLTF
V: TRBV28
J: TRBJ2-6
D: .
size: many
length: 15

CDR3: CASRPTRPGGNTEAFF
V: TRBV5-1
J: TRBJ1-1
D: .
size: many
length: 16

CDR3: CASSAGPNYEQYF
V: TRBV7-9
J: TRBJ2-7
D: .
size: many
length: 13

CDR3: CASNPGQGVPEQYF
V: TRBV28
J: TRBJ2-7
D: TRBD1
size: many
length: 14

CDR3: CASSLWGGQFF
V: TRBV12-3/TRBV12-4
J: TRBJ2-1
D: TRBD2
size: few
length: 11

CDR3: CASSQIYRVGNGYTF
V: TRBV4-1
J: TRBJ1-2
D: .
size: few
length: 15

CDR3: CASRRAGTEQFF
V: TRBV19
J: TRBJ2-1
D: .
size: .
length: 12

CDR3: CSVDVGNTGELFF
V: TRBV29-1
J: TRBJ2-2
D: .
size: few
length: 13

CDR3: CALDRYNEQFF
V: TRBV2
J: TRBJ2-1
D: .
size: few
length: 11

CDR3: CASSQSLLGSGSLGETQYF
V: TRBV4-1
J: TRBJ2-5
D: TRBD2
size: few
length: 19

CDR3: CASSQTGLAGYEQYF
V: TRBV14
J: TRBJ2-7
D: TRBD2
size: many
length: 15

CDR3: CASSSVPNTGELFF
V: TRBV2
J: TRBJ2-2
D: .
size: many
length: 14

CDR3: CASSQQENEQFF
V: TRBV7-9
J: .
D: .
size: .
length: 12

CDR3: CASSLRDTTTYEQYF
V: TRBV4-3
J: TRBJ2-7
D: .
size: few
length: 15

CDR3: CAWGQGSYEQYF
V: TRBV30
J: TRBJ2-7
D: TRBD1
size: many
length: 12

CDR3: CASSLEGMTYNEQFF
V: TRBV7-2
J: TRBJ2-1
D: .
size: .
length: 15

CDR3: CASSGFSNRQFF
V: TRBV28
J: TRBJ2-1
D: .
size: .
length: 12

CDR3: CATSEPFLNRAFF
V: TRBV24-1
J: TRBJ1-1
D: .
size: .
length: 13

CDR3: CATSATESTDTQYF
V: TRBV24-1
J: TRBJ2-3
D: .
size: .
length: 14

CDR3: CASSEVGQTNQPQHF
V: TRBV6-1
J: TRBJ1-5
D: .
size: few
length: 15

CDR3: CASSLAAGHEQYF
V: TRBV6-2/TRBV6-3
J: TRBJ2-7
D: .
size: many
length: 13

CDR3: CASTTRDRRNYGYTF
V: TRBV6-1
J: TRBJ1-2
D: TRBD1
size: many
length: 15

CDR3: CASKGASELFF
V: TRBV6-1
J: TRBJ1-4
D: .
size: many
length: 11

CDR3: CASSLGGMMDTEAFF
V: TRBV28
J: TRBJ1-1
D: .
size: many
length: 15

CDR3: CATSSRTSGIYEQYF
V: TRBV15
J: TRBJ2-7
D: TRBD2
size: .
length: 15